This record looks at one T cell receptor (beta chain) sequence and its context. The antigen is undetermined. Total RNA amounts of at least 6 micrograms were extracted per sample. This CDR3 has 12 amino acids. Germline V gene data show CDR1 as SGDLS and CDR2 as YYNGEE. Trimming stripped 7 bases from V and 4 bases from J, with 10 bases between. Combining a sample-barcoded 5' primer with a J-beta primer mix, a second PCR ran for roughly 6 to 12 cycles. The yield of each sample was at least 2.5 million CDR3-containing paired-end reads. TCRdb used MiXCR to reprocess the 5' RACE reads, holding one entry per CDR3 protein. The table lists 1.5 million to 2 million distinct CDR3 sequences, around 42% of them singletons. The sample originates from a study of blood T cells in healthy people across ages. Study results and limitations: Researchers judged that diversity estimates from one million T cells fell short of true values. Older age went with lower TCR beta diversity per million T cells, in a roughly linear way.

Sequenced: blood. This clonotype was sampled from a human donor in good health. The J gene is TRBJ2-3, the V gene TRBV9, with a tentative D call TRBD2 (5 bases). CDR3: CASAAGPDTQYF. CDR3 nucleotides: TGTGCCAGCGCGGCGGGCCCAGATACGCAGTATTTT.